The 30 T cell receptor beta chains given below trace back to one sample, sequenced in a study of blood T cell repertoires in COVID-19. This table comes from immunoSEQ multiplex PCR, and its TCRdb copy is limited to in-frame clones, with some not included. Seen here are 130,000 to 150,000 clones, more than 80% observed once, and the top ten hold 7% to 10%. The sequenced sample consisted of peripheral blood. The receptors shown here come from a human donor with acute or convalescent COVID-19. The donor label of this sample is uncertain.

The chain is built from TRBV6-5 and TRBJ2-5; D perhaps matches TRBD2 (5 bases). This CDR3 has 11 amino acids. The germline CDR1 and CDR2 sequences are MNHEY and SVGAGI. V was pared by 10 bases and J by 1 base, with 7 bases between. The CDR3 is CAIRGQETQYF. The CDR3 DNA is TGTGCCATCCGGGGCCAAGAGACCCAGTACTTC.

V usage is TRBV9 and J usage is TRBJ2-5; the match to TRBD2 covers 15 bases. The CDR3 is 16 residues long. V shed 3 bases and J 5 bases; nucleotides not matched to a gene: 5. Germline V gene data show CDR1 as SGDLS and CDR2 as YYNGEE. The CDR3 spells CASSGGLAGGQETQYF. The CDR3, as DNA: TGTGCCAGCAGCGGAGGACTAGCGGGGGGGCAGGAGACCCAGTACTTC.

This rearrangement joins TRBV7-2 to TRBJ2-3, with TRBD2 as a possible D gene (6 bases). V lost 5 bases and J lost 3, with 12 bases in between. This CDR3 region has 14 residues. CDR1 is SGHTA and CDR2 is FQGNSA in the germline V gene. Written as DNA, the CDR3 is TGTGCCAGCAGCGATCCGACTAGGACAGATACGCAGTATTTT. Its translation is CASSDPTRTDTQYF.

This clone was seen just once. The genes are TRBV6-5 and TRBJ1-5; tentatively, D is TRBD1 (6 bases). The CDR3 contains 15 residues. Looked up from germline, CDR1 is MNHEY and CDR2 is SVGAGI. V was shortened by 6 bases and J by 5 bases, with 17 bases between the two germline ends. The CDR3 is CASSRTGTLDQPQHF. DNA for the CDR3: TGTGCCAGCAGCCGGACCGGGACATTGGATCAGCCCCAGCATTTT.

The V and J genes are TRBV5-4 and TRBJ1-1; 7 bases match TRBD1. This CDR3 has 14 amino acids. Germline V CDR1 and CDR2: SGHNT, YYREEE (reference sequence). Unmatched junction bases numbered 8, after V lost 3 bases and J lost 6 bases. CDR3 amino acids: CASSSPFRGPEAFF. CDR3 sequence (DNA): TGTGCCAGCAGCTCCCCGTTTAGGGGGCCTGAAGCTTTCTTT.

V gene TRBV13 combines with J gene TRBJ2-5, with no clear D. V was shortened by 5 bases and J by 7 bases, with 20 bases between the two germline ends. The CDR3 consists of 15 residues. The germline CDR1 and CDR2 sequences are PRHDT and FYEKMQ (reference sequence). CDR3 region: CASSPPEAPSGTQYF. CDR3 in DNA: TGTGCCAGCAGCCCTCCAGAGGCGCCTTCTGGGACCCAGTACTTC.

This clone appeared a few times. The gene calls are TRBV7-2 and TRBJ2-7; weak D call: TRBD2 (6 bases). Germline V CDR1 and CDR2: SGHTA, FQGNSA. Trimming pared 0 bases from V and 1 base from J, leaving 19 bases between. This CDR3 spans 18 amino acids. In nucleotides, the CDR3 is TGTGCCAGCAGCTTAGCCGGCCCACTCAAGACTAGTTCCTACGAGCAGTACTTC. Protein: CASSLAGPLKTSSYEQYF. The whole variable domain, remainder taken from reference TRBV7-2 and TRBJ2-7, is GAGVSQSPSNKVTEKGKDVELRCDPISGHTALYWYRQSLGQGLEFLIYFQGNSAPDKSGLPSDRFSAERTGGSVSTLTIQRTQQEDSAVYLCASSLAGPLKTSSYEQYFGPGTRLTVT.

This clone has a handful of counts. V usage is TRBV7-9 and J usage is TRBJ2-3; TRBD1 might be the D (6 bases). Trimming took 6 bases from V and 8 from J, leaving 18 bases between them. Germline V gives CDR1 SEHNR, CDR2 FQNEAQ (reference sequence). This CDR3 is built from 14 residues. For the CDR3, the DNA is TGTGCCAGCAGGGACCAGGGGCCGATCTCTACGCAGTATTTT. It translates to CASRDQGPISTQYF.

Concerning this clone: Different DNA sequences within this sample yield the same CDR3. This chain joins TRBV6-5 and TRBJ1-4; D is uncertain. Trimming cost V 4 bases and J 7 bases, with 10 bases left between them. The CDR3 runs 13 residues. Germline lookup yields CDR1 MNHEY and CDR2 SVGAGI. CDR3 region: CASSSTGGEKLFF. Written as DNA, the CDR3 is TGTGCCAGCAGTTCGACTGGTGGTGAAAAACTGTTTTTT.

The chain carries TRBV7-9 and TRBJ1-1; TRBD1 matches 7 bases. The germline V gene has CDR1 SEHNR and CDR2 FQNEAQ (reference sequence). The CDR3 extends over 15 amino acids. The J segment lost 0 bases and the V segment lost 5 bases, leaving 6 bases of the junction unmatched. The chain's CDR3 is CASSHPTGVNTEAFF. CDR3 nucleotide sequence: TGTGCCAGCAGCCACCCCACAGGGGTGAACACTGAAGCTTTCTTT.

The J gene is TRBJ1-2, the V gene TRBV9, with 7 bases fitting TRBD1. The CDR3 consists of 15 residues. The V segment lost 3 bases and the J segment 2 bases; nucleotides outside the gene matches: 7. Germline CDR1 and CDR2: SGDLS and YYNGEE. CDR3 region: CASSASTGINYGYTF. As DNA, the CDR3 is TGTGCCAGCAGCGCGTCGACAGGGATCAACTATGGCTACACCTTC.

This chain connects TRBV19 to TRBJ1-6; TRBD1 aligns across 8 bases. V was pared by 5 bases and J by 8 bases, with 8 bases of the junction left unmatched. The CDR3 spans 15 residues. Germline V gene sequence: CDR1 LNHDA, CDR2 SQIVND (reference sequence). CDR3 loop: CASSPLDREDSPLHF. The CDR3 DNA reads as TGTGCCAGTAGTCCCCTGGACAGGGAGGATTCACCCCTCCACTTT. Complete variable domain (other parts from reference TRBV19 and TRBJ1-6): DGGITQSPKYLFRKEGQNVTLSCEQNLNHDAMYWYRQDPGQGLRLIYYSQIVNDFQKGDIAEGYSVSREKKESFPLTVTSAQKNPTAFYLCASSPLDREDSPLHFGNGTRLTVT.

V usage is TRBV6-5 and J usage is TRBJ1-1; possible D gene TRBD1, 5 bases. V lost 5 bases to trimming and J lost 11 bases, with 18 bases between them. CDR3 length: 13 residues. CDR1 is MNHEY, CDR2 SVGAGI, per germline. Here the CDR3 DNA reads TGTGCCAGCAGTCGTTCCGGGACTTTTGTGGCTTTCTTT. As protein: CASSRSGTFVAFF.

The V gene is TRBV27, the J gene TRBJ2-5; 9 bases line up with TRBD2. Trimming cost V 2 bases and J 6 bases; bases outside gene matches: 4. The CDR3 runs 14 residues. CDR1 is MNHEY, CDR2 SMNVEV, per germline (reference sequence). CDR3 sequence (DNA): TGTGCCAGCAGTTTAGAGCGGGGGGTGAAGACCCAGTACTTC. It encodes CASSLERGVKTQYF.

V is TRBV2 and J is TRBJ2-7; D possibly corresponds to TRBD1 (5 bases). Germline CDR1 and CDR2: SNHLY and FYNNEI. The CDR3 covers 13 residues. V was clipped by 2 bases and J by 6 bases, with 11 bases between them. For the CDR3, the DNA is TGTGCCAGCAGTGAAACAGGCTTACCCGAGCAGTACTTC. Amino acid sequence: CASSETGLPEQYF.

This clone was recorded at least ten times. The chain employs TRBV5-3 and TRBJ2-3; D call uncertain. TRBV5-3 is known as an ORF, though its function is uncertain. CDR3 length: 13 residues. The V and J ends lost 2 bases and 4 bases respectively, with 8 bases between them. CDR3 sequence: CARSFLASDTQYF. The CDR3 DNA sequence: TGTGCCAGAAGCTTTTTGGCCTCAGATACGCAGTATTTT.

This chain uses TRBV9 with TRBJ2-4; 11 bases fit TRBD1. The trim removed 2 bases at V and 7 bases at J, leaving 2 bases unmatched. The CDR3 loop spans 14 amino acids. Germline assignment: CDR1 SGDLS and CDR2 YYNGEE. In nucleotides, the CDR3 is TGTGCCAGCAGCGTCAGGGACAGGGGGAACATTCAGTACTTC. The encoded protein is CASSVRDRGNIQYF.

V gene TRBV6-4 combines with J gene TRBJ2-7, with D possibly matching TRBD1 (6 bases). CDR3 length: 14 residues. Trimming removed 8 bases at V and 6 bases at J, with 20 bases between. Germline CDR1 and CDR2: MRHNA and SNTAGT. This CDR3 is CASSLRQDPCEQYV. Written as DNA, the CDR3 is TGTGCCAGCTCCCTGAGACAGGATCCCTGCGAGCAGTACGTC.

The V gene is TRBV14, the J gene TRBJ2-1; a possible D gene is TRBD1 (6 bases). The CDR3 length is 13 residues. Trimming pared 5 bases from V and 9 bases from J, leaving 14 bases between. From germline, CDR1 is SGHDN and CDR2 FVKESK. CDR3 sequence (DNA): TGTGCCAGCAGCGACTGGACAGCTTCTGAGCAGTTCTTC. Translated: CASSDWTASEQFF.

This clone was seen more than once but under ten times. The rearrangement uses TRBV7-6 and TRBJ2-5; 7 bases agree with TRBD1. The V gene end was trimmed by 3 bases and the J gene end by 5 bases; junction bases not matched to a gene: 9. CDR1 SGHVS and CDR2 FNYEAQ come from the germline V gene. The CDR3 spans 15 residues. Written as DNA, the CDR3 is TGTGCCAGCAGCTTGGAACCGACAGGGAAGGAGACCCAGTACTTC. Translation gives CASSLEPTGKETQYF. Combining the CDR3 with reference TRBV7-6 and TRBJ2-5 gives the whole variable domain GAGVSQSPRYKVTKRGQDVALRCDPISGHVSLYWYRQALGQGPEFLTYFNYEAQQDKSGLPNDRFSAERPEGSISTLTIQRTEQRDSAMYRCASSLEPTGKETQYFGPGTRLLVL.

CDR3 nucleotide sequence: TGTGCCAGCAGTGAAAACAGGGGTCGGTACACTGAAGCTTTCTTT. Encoded protein: CASSENRGRYTEAFF. The chain is built from TRBV2 and TRBJ1-1, with 7 bases fitting TRBD1. The CDR3 sequence is 15 residues long. V shed 2 bases and J 3 bases; nucleotides not matched to a gene: 6. CDR1 is SNHLY, CDR2 FYNNEI, per germline.

This chain uses TRBV24-1 with TRBJ1-1; no clear D gene. CDR3 length equals 12 residues. Deletions cut 2 bases from V and 7 bases from J, with 7 bases between. Per germline, CDR1 KGHDR and CDR2 SFDVKD. The CDR3 region has the DNA TGTGCCACCAGTGATTATCGGAGTGAAGCTTTCTTT. Amino acids: CATSDYRSEAFF.

This chain links TRBV5-1 with TRBJ1-2; 11 nucleotides match TRBD1. Germline V lookup: CDR1 SGHRS, CDR2 YFSETQ. The junction had 7 bases not matched to a gene; V was cut back by 3 bases and J by 6 bases. This CDR3 region has 15 residues. The CDR3 coding sequence is TGCGCCAGCAGCTCCCGGGACAGGGGGAGTAATGGCTACACCTTC. This encodes CASSSRDRGSNGYTF.

This clone was counted only a few times. The chain links TRBV19 to TRBJ1-1; TRBD1 matches 7 bases. Per germline, CDR1 LNHDA and CDR2 SQIVND (reference sequence). The CDR3 contains 17 residues. V shed 5 bases and J 1 base; nucleotides not matched to a gene: 13. CDR3 nucleotides: TGTGCCAGTAGTGGCTACAGGGGTGGGGTAGAGAACACTGAAGCTTTCTTT. This encodes CASSGYRGGVENTEAFF.

The chain is built from TRBV10-3 and TRBJ2-2; 7 bases match TRBD2. The germline V gene encodes CDR1 ENHRY and CDR2 SYGVKD. V dropped 5 bases and J dropped 4; count of bases not matched to a gene: 10. CDR3 length equals 16 residues. The CDR3 DNA sequence: TGTGCCATCAGTCTCTGGGGGGGACTTAGCACCGGGGAGCTGTTTTTT. It encodes CAISLWGGLSTGELFF.

The V and J genes are TRBV27 and TRBJ2-1; 8 positions match TRBD2. Germline-derived CDR1 and CDR2 are MNHEY and SMNVEV (reference sequence). The CDR3 is 15 amino acids. Losses at the gene ends were 3 bases for V and 6 bases for J; bases not matched to a gene: 7. The CDR3 here is CASSFGGGRVNEQFF. DNA of the CDR3: TGTGCCAGCAGTTTTGGCGGGGGGCGAGTCAATGAGCAGTTCTTC.

This clone occurred once. The V and J genes are TRBV24-1 and TRBJ1-2; no reliable D call. Per the germline V gene, CDR1 is KGHDR and CDR2 is SFDVKD. Trimming took 3 bases from V and 4 from J, leaving 8 bases between them. The CDR3 loop spans 13 amino acids. The CDR3 loop is CATSDTDTYGYTF. In DNA, the CDR3 is TGTGCCACCAGTGATACAGATACCTATGGCTACACCTTC.

The V and J genes are TRBV3-1 (or the pseudogene TRBV3-2) and TRBJ2-1; 11 nucleotides match TRBD2. CDR3 size: 16 residues. CDR1 is LGHDT and CDR2 is YNNKEL in the germline V gene (reference sequence). The V and J ends lost 4 bases and 4 bases, in that order; junction bases with no gene match: 6. This chain's CDR3 is CASSLWGLAAYNEQFF. The CDR3 DNA is TGTGCCAGCAGCCTGTGGGGACTAGCGGCGTACAATGAGCAGTTCTTC.

This clone occurred once. The rearrangement links TRBV2 to TRBJ2-7; D is perhaps TRBD2 (5 bases). Deletions cut 6 bases from V and 2 bases from J, with 8 bases between. The CDR3 length is 12 residues. Germline CDR1 reads SNHLY; CDR2 reads FYNNEI. CDR3 nucleotides: TGTGCCAGCAGCCCCGGGACCTACGAGCAGTACGTC. Protein: CASSPGTYEQYV.

This clone was seen a few times. The rearrangement joins TRBV7-6 to TRBJ2-3, with D perhaps TRBD1 (6 bases). The germline V gene has CDR1 SGHVS and CDR2 FNYEAQ. V lost 2 bases, J lost 5 bases, and 14 bases lay in between. This CDR3 region has 15 residues. The CDR3 is CASSLMQGIGDTQYF. The CDR3 DNA reads as TGTGCCAGCAGCTTAATGCAGGGGATAGGAGATACGCAGTATTTT.